The clone carrying this TCR beta chain was counted at least ten times. The antigen is undetermined. Trimming stripped 1 base from V and 5 bases from J, with 11 bases between. CDR3 length: 14 amino acids. Germline-derived CDR1 and CDR2 are SGHTA and FQGNSA. Making use of molecular barcodes, quantitative 5'-RACE generated TCR beta libraries. TCRdb processed the 5' RACE reads anew with MiXCR; each CDR3 protein has one entry. The sample lists around 140,000 distinct CDR3 sequences, about an eighth occurring once. The data stem from a study of CD8 T cells in ankylosing spondylitis. Whole-study findings and limits: In the blood and synovial fluid of reactive arthritis, some motif variants had been previously reported.

V usage is TRBV7-2 and J usage is TRBJ1-2; possibly TRBD1 for D (5 bases). Sequencing input: blood, either unsorted or a sorted T cell fraction (not recorded which). The origin of this receptor is a female donor with ankylosing spondylitis or in good health (not recorded which). The CDR3 region is CASSLGPQEYGYTF. DNA of the CDR3: TGTGCCAGCAGCTTAGGGCCACAGGAATATGGCTACACCTTC. Together with reference TRBV7-2 and TRBJ1-2, the CDR3 gives the full variable domain: GAGVSQSPSNKVTEKGKDVELRCDPISGHTALYWYRQSLGQGLEFLIYFQGNSAPDKSGLPSDRFSAERTGGSVSTLTIQRTQQEDSAVYLCASSLGPQEYGYTFGSGTRLTVV.